One sample yielded the 3 T cell receptor beta chains listed below, sequenced in a study of control samples from healthy donors and cancer patients. TCRdb keeps only in-frame clones here, not all; method: immunoSEQ multiplex PCR. The sample carries 150,000 to 200,000 clones, around 90% recorded once. Sequences were obtained from blood. The source is a woman between 50 and 59 years old in good health.

The rearrangement links TRBV11-3 to TRBJ2-3; D remains unclear. V was shortened by 1 base and J by 1 base, with 0 bases between the two germline ends. This CDR3 is 12 amino acids long. CDR1 is SGHNT, CDR2 YENEEA, per germline. DNA for the CDR3: TGTGCCAGCAGCTTAGGCACAGATACGCAGTATTTT. This encodes CASSLGTDTQYF.

This chain joins TRBV11-1 and TRBJ2-2; 9 bases agree with TRBD2. With V trimmed by 5 bases and J by 13 bases, 8 bases remained unmatched. Germline V gives CDR1 SGHAT, CDR2 FQDESV (reference sequence). This CDR3 has 13 residues. CDR3 amino acids: CASSPAGLASLFF. As DNA, the CDR3 is TGTGCCAGCAGCCCAGCGGGACTAGCCTCGCTGTTTTTT.

The rearrangement joins TRBV5-4 to TRBJ2-3; 8 nucleotides agree with TRBD2. V lost 0 bases to trimming and J lost 4 bases; unmatched junction nucleotides: 4. The germline V gene has CDR1 SGHNT and CDR2 YYREEE (reference sequence). The CDR3 sequence is 15 residues long. DNA of the CDR3: TGTGCCAGCAGCTTGGGCGGGGGGCCGTCAGATACGCAGTATTTT. It codes for CASSLGGGPSDTQYF.